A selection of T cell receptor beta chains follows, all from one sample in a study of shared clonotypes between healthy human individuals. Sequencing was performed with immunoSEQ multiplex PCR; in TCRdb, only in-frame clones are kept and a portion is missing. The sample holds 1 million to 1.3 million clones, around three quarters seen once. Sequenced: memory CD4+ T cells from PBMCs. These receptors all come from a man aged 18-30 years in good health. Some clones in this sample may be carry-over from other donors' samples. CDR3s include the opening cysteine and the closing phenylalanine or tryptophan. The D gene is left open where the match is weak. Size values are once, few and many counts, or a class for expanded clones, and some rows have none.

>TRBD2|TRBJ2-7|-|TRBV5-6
TGTGCCAGCAGCCCGGCGGCTAGCGGGAGGGTCGTCGAGCAGTACTTC
CASSPAASGRVVEQYF
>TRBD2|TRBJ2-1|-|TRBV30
TGTGCCTGGGGGGCCGGGAGACTAGCGGGAAGGTGGGATAGTGAGCAGTTCTTC
CAWGAGRLAGRWDSEQFF
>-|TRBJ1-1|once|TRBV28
TGTGCCAGCAGTTTAGGGGGGCGGTTGAACACTGAAGCTTTCTTT
CASSLGGRLNTEAFF
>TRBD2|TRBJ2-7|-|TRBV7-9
TGTGCCAGCAGCTTAGTGTTTGCGGGAGATTCCTACGAGCAGTACTTC
CASSLVFAGDSYEQYF
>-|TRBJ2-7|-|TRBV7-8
TGTGCCAGCACCCCATCGGGAGTTGTCTACGAGCAGTACTTC
CASTPSGVVYEQYF
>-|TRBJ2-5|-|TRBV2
TGTGCCAGCAGTGAAGATCTCAGGGAGACCCAGTACTTC
CASSEDLRETQYF
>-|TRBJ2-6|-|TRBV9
TGTGCCAGCAGCCCTGGACTCGGGGCCCGCAGGTCTGGGGCCAACGTCCTGACTTTC
CASSPGLGARRSGANVLTF
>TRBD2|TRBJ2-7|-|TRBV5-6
TGTGCCAGCAGCCAGACTAGCGGGAGTTTCGAGCAGTACTTC
CASSQTSGSFEQYF
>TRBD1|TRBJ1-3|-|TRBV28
TGTGCCAGCAGTGGACAGGGGCCACTCTCTGGAAACACCATATATTTT
CASSGQGPLSGNTIYF
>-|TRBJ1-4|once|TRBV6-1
TGTGCCAGCAGTGAGAGCTATGGGTTCTGGGAAAAACTGTTTTTT
CASSESYGFWEKLFF
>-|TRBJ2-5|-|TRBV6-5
TGTGCCAGCAGTTATTGGCCTGGGGAGACCCAGTACTTC
CASSYWPGETQYF
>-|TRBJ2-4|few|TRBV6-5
TGTGCCAGCAGTTACACCTATACAGGGTCCAAAAACATTCAGTACTTC
CASSYTYTGSKNIQYF
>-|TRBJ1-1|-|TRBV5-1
TGCGCCAGCAGCTTGGGAGCTATGAACACTGAAGCTTTCTTT
CASSLGAMNTEAFF
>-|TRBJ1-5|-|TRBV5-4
TGTGCCAGCAGCAATGGAGGGGGTGGGGATCAGCCCCAGCATTTT
CASSNGGGGDQPQHF
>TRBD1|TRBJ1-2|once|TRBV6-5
TGTGCCAGCAGGATAGACGGGACAGGGAGGGGCTACACCTTC
CASRIDGTGRGYTF
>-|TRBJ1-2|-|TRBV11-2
TGTGCCAGCAGCTCGATTCGCCGGGTAGGGACGAACTATGGCTACACCTTC
CASSSIRRVGTNYGYTF
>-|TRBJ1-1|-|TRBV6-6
TGTGCCAGCAGTTACAACAGGGAGAACACTGAAGCTTTCTTT
CASSYNRENTEAFF
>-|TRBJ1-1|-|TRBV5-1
TGCGCCAGCAGCCAGGGCTTGAACACTGAAGCTTTCTTT
CASSQGLNTEAFF
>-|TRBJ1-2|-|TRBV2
TGTGCCAGCGAGACAGAGCCCCGGGGGCTCTATGGCTACACCTTC
CASETEPRGLYGYTF
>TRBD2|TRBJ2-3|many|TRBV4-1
TGCGCCAGCAGCCCCAGACTAGCGGGAGATGGTACAGATACGCAGTATTTT
CASSPRLAGDGTDTQYF
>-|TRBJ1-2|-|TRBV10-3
TGTGCCATCAGTGGGACAGAGGAAGGGCGCTACACCTTC
CAISGTEEGRYTF
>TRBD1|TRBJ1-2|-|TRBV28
TGTGCCAGCAGTTATCCTACGACAGGGGGAATGAGTGGCTACACCTTC
CASSYPTTGGMSGYTF
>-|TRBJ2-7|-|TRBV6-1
TGTGCCAGCAGTGTACTAGCATCCTACGAGCAGTACTTC
CASSVLASYEQYF
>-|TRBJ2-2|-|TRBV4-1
TGCGCCAGCAGCACGACACCCAACACCGGGGAGCTGTTTTTT
CASSTTPNTGELFF
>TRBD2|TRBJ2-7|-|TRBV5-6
TGTGCCAGCAGCCATTCATTGGAGAGGACTAGCGGGAGCTACGAGCAGTACTTC
CASSHSLERTSGSYEQYF
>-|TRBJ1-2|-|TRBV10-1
TGCGCCAGCAGTTTGCATCCTTTTAGGGAAAACTATGGCTACACCTTC
CASSLHPFRENYGYTF
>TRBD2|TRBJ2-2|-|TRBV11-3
TGTGCCAGCAGCTTAGGGGTAGCGGGAGACACCGGGGAGCTGTTTTTT
CASSLGVAGDTGELFF
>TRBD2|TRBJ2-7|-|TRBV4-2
TGTGCCAGCAGCCAAGGTCGAGCGGGAACCTACGAGCAGTACTTC
CASSQGRAGTYEQYF
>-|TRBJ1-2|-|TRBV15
TGTGCCACCAGCAGAGATAGGTCGTCGGGGGGCGACTATGGCTACACCTTC
CATSRDRSSGGDYGYTF
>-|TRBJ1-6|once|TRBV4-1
TGCGCCAGCAGCCAAGCGCAGGCGGGTATGAGTTCACCCCTCCACTTT
CASSQAQAGMSSPLHF
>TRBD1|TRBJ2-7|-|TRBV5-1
TGCGCCAGCAGCTTGGGGACAGGGGAGAACGAGCAGTACTTC
CASSLGTGENEQYF
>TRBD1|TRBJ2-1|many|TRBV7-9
TGTGCCAGCAGCTTAAAGGGACAGGTCTACAATGAGCAGTTCTTC
CASSLKGQVYNEQFF
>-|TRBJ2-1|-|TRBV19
TGTGCCAGTAGTATGGGAAGAGCGGAGAACGAGTTCTTC
CASSMGRAENEFF
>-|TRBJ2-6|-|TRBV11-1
TGTGCCAGCAGTCCGTCTGGGACGGGATTCTCTGGGGCCAACGTCCTGACTTTC
CASSPSGTGFSGANVLTF
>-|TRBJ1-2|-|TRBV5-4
TGTGCCAGCAGCCGGGGGTGGGGTGACGGGACTGGTGGCTACACCTTC
CASSRGWGDGTGGYTF